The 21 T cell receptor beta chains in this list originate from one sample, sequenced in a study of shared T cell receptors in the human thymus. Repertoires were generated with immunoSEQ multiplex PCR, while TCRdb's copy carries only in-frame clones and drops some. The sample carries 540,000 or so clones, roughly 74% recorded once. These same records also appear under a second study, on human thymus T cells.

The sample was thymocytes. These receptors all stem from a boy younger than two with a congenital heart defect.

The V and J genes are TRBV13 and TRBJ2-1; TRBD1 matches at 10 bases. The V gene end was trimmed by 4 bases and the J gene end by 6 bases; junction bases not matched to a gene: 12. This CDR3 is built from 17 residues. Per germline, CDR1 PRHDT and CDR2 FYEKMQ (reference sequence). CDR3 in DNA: TGTGCCAGCAGCTCCCAGACAGGGGGCTTAATGGGCAATGAGCAGTTCTTC. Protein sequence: CASSSQTGGLMGNEQFF.

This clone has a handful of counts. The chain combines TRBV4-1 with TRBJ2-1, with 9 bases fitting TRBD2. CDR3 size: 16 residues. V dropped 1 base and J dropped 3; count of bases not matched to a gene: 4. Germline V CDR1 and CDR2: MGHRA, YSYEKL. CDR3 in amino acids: CASSQGEREVYNEQFF. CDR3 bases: TGCGCCAGCAGCCAAGGAGAGCGGGAGGTCTACAATGAGCAGTTCTTC.

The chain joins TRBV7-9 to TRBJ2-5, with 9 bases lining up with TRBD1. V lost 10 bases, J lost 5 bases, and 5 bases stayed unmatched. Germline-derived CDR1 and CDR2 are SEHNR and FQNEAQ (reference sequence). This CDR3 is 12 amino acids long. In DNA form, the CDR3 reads TGTGCCACGACAGGGGGATACGAGACCCAGTACTTC. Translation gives CATTGGYETQYF.

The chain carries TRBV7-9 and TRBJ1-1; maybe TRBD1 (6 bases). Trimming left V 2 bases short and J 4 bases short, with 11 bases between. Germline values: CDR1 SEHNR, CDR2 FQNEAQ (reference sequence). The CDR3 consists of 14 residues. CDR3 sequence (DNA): TGTGCCAGCAGCTTAAAATGGGGGCTCACTGAAGCTTTCTTT. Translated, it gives CASSLKWGLTEAFF. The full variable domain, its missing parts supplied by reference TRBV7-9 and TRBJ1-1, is DTGVSQNPRHKITKRGQNVTFRCDPISEHNRLYWYRQTLGQGPEFLTYFQNEAQLEKSRLLSDRFSAERPKGSFSTLEIQRTEQGDSAMYLCASSLKWGLTEAFFGQGTRLTVV.

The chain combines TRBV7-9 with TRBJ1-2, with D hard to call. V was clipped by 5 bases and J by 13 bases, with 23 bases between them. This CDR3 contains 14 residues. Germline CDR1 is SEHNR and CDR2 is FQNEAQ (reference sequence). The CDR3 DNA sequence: TGTGCCAGCAGCGGCATCCGCGACATAGGCCGCCGCACCTTC. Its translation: CASSGIRDIGRRTF.

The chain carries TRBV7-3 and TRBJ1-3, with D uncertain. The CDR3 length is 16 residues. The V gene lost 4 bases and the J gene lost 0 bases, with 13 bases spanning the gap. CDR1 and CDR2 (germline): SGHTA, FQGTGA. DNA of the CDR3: TGTGCCAGCAGCTCTCGTGGGAGGCGCTCTGGAAACACCATATATTTT. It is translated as CASSSRGRRSGNTIYF.

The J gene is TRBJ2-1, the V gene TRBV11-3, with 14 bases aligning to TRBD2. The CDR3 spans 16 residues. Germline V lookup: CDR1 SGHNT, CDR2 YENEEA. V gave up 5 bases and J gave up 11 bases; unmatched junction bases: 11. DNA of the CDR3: TGTGCCAGCAGCCCCAGACGAGGACTAGCGGGAGGCAAGCAGTTCTTC. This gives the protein CASSPRRGLAGGKQFF.

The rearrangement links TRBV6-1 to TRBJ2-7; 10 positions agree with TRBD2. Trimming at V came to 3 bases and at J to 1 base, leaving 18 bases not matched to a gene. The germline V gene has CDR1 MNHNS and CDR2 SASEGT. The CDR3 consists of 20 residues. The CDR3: CASSDHPGIFSGRASYEQYF. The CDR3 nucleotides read TGTGCCAGCAGTGACCACCCCGGCATTTTCAGCGGGAGGGCATCCTACGAGCAGTACTTC.

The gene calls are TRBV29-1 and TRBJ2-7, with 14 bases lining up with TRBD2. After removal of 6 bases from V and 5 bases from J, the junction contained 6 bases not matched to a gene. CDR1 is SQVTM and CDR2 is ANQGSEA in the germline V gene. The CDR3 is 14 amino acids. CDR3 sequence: CSVVGTSGSNEQYF. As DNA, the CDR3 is TGCAGCGTGGTAGGGACTAGCGGGAGTAACGAGCAGTACTTC.

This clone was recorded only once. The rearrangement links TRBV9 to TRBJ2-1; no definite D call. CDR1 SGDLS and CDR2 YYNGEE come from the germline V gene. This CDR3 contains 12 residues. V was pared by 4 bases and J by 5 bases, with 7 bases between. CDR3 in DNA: TGTGCCAGCAGCCCAACAAACAATGAGCAGTTCTTC. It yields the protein CASSPTNNEQFF.

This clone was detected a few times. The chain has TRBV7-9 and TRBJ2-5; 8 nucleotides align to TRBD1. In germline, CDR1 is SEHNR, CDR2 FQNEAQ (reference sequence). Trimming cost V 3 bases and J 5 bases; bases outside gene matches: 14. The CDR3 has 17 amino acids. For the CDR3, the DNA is TGTGCCAGCAGCTTCCCCTCCAATATCAGGGGGCAGGAGACCCAGTACTTC. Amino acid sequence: CASSFPSNIRGQETQYF.

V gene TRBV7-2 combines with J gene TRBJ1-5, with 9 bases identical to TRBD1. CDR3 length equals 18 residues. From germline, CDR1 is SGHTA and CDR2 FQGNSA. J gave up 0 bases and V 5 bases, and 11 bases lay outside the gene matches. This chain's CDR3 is CASSPIGQGHHSNQPQHF. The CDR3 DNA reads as TGTGCCAGCAGCCCAATCGGACAGGGGCATCATAGCAATCAGCCCCAGCATTTT.

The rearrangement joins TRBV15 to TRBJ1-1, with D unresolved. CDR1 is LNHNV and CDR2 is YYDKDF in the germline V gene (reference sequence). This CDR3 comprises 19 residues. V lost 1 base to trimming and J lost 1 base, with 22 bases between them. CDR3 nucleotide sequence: TGTGCCACCAGCAGAGGGGAGTGTTCCCTCCCCCGAGCGAACACTGAAGCTTTCTTT. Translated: CATSRGECSLPRANTEAFF.

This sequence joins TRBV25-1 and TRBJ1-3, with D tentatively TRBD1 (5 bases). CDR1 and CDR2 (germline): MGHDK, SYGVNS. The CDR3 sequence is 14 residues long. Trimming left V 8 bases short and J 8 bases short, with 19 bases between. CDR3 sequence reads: CASVGEVGAYTIYF. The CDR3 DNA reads TGTGCCAGCGTGGGGGAGGTAGGAGCATACACCATATATTTT.

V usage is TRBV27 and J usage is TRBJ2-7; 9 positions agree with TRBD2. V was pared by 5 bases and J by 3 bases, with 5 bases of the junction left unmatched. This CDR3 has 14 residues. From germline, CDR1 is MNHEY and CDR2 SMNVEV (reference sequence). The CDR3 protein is CASSGVTSGYEQYF. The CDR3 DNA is TGTGCCAGCAGTGGGGTGACTAGCGGCTACGAGCAGTACTTC.

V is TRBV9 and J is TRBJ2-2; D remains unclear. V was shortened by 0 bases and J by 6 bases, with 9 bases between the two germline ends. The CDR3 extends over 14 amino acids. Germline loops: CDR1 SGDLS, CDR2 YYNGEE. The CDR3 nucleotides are TGTGCCAGCAGCGTAGGGCGCCGGGCCGGGGAGCTGTTTTTT. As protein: CASSVGRRAGELFF.

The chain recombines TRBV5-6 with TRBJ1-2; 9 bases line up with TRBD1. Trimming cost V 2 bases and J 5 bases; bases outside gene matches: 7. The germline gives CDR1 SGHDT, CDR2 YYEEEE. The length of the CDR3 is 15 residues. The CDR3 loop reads CASSFGTGNWYGYTF. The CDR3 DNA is TGTGCCAGCAGCTTTGGGACAGGGAATTGGTATGGCTACACCTTC.

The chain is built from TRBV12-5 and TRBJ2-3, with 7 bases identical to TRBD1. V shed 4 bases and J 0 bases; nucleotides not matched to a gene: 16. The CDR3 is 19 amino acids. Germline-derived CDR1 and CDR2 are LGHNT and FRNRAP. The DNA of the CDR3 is TGTGCTAGTGGTTGTTATGGGACAGCGCCTTTTTCTAGCACAGATACGCAGTATTTT. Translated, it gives CASGCYGTAPFSSTDTQYF.

CDR3 sequence (DNA): TGTGCCAGTAGTCCACCCCCCCTAGCGGGAGACCGCGAGCAGTACTTC. It translates to CASSPPPLAGDREQYF. V usage is TRBV19 and J usage is TRBJ2-7, with 10 nucleotides matching TRBD2. J was trimmed by 6 bases and V by 5 bases; bases with no gene match: 13. The CDR3 length is 16 residues. Germline CDR1 reads LNHDA; CDR2 reads SQIVND (reference sequence).

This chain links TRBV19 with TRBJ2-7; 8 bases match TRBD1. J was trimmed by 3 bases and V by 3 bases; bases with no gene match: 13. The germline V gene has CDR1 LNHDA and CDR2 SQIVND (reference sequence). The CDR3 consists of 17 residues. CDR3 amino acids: CASSMALRGPLNYEQYF. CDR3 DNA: TGTGCCAGTAGTATGGCTCTCAGGGGGCCTCTCAACTACGAGCAGTACTTC.

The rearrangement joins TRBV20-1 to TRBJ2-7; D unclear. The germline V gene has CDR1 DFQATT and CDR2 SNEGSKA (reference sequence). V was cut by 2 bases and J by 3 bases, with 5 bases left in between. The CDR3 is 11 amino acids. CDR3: CSARPFYEQYF. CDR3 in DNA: TGCAGTGCTAGACCCTTCTACGAGCAGTACTTC.